The 19 T cell receptor beta chains below come from one sample, sequenced in a study of blood T cell repertoires in COVID-19. Generated by immunoSEQ multiplex PCR, the TCRdb table keeps only in-frame clones and is missing some. Of around 270,000 clones detected, around 88% appear once; the ten largest clones hold approximately 4.2%. Source material: peripheral blood. All receptors derive from a middle-aged man with acute or convalescent COVID-19.

This rearrangement joins TRBV9 to TRBJ2-2; 7 nucleotides align to TRBD2. The germline V gene has CDR1 SGDLS and CDR2 YYNGEE. The trim removed 3 bases at V and 5 bases at J, leaving 7 bases unmatched. The CDR3 sequence is 15 residues long. The CDR3 nucleotides are TGTGCCAGCAGCGCCCGACTAGCTAATACCGGGGAGCTGTTTTTT. The encoded protein is CASSARLANTGELFF.

This clone came up once. The V and J genes are TRBV15 and TRBJ2-7; D is undetermined. The V end lost 1 base, the J end lost 0 bases, and 7 bases lay between the germline ends. This CDR3 spans 14 amino acids. Looked up from germline, CDR1 is LNHNV and CDR2 is YYDKDF (reference sequence). In DNA, the CDR3 is TGTGCCACCAGCAGAGTCTTGAGCTCCTACGAGCAGTACTTC. This encodes CATSRVLSSYEQYF.

The chain is built from TRBV6-5 and TRBJ2-1, with 9 bases aligning to TRBD2. The CDR3 extends over 13 amino acids. The V and J ends lost 11 bases and 7 bases, in that order; junction bases with no gene match: 9. Looked up from germline, CDR1 is MNHEY and CDR2 is SVGAGI. CDR3 nucleotide sequence: TGTGCCGGTCGCACTAGCGGGTTGAATGAGCAGTTCTTC. Encoded protein: CAGRTSGLNEQFF.

The V call is TRBV6-2 or TRBV6-3, the J call TRBJ2-7; D uncertain. CDR1 is MNHEY and CDR2 is SVGEGT in the germline V gene. The CDR3 length is 14 residues. V lost 2 bases and J lost 6, with 14 bases in between. The CDR3 here is CASSYPQERGEQYF. CDR3 nucleotides: TGTGCCAGCAGTTACCCCCAAGAGCGAGGCGAGCAGTACTTC.

This sequence joins TRBV9 and TRBJ1-2; no clear D gene. The V gene lost 6 bases and the J gene lost 1 base, with 13 bases spanning the gap. This CDR3 comprises 14 residues. CDR1 SGDLS and CDR2 YYNGEE come from the germline V gene. CDR3 in amino acids: CASTPDTVNYGYTF. The CDR3 DNA is TGTGCCAGCACCCCAGACACCGTTAACTATGGCTACACCTTC.

The V gene is TRBV12-5, the J gene TRBJ1-3; TRBD1 might be the D (6 bases). The CDR3 sequence is 15 residues long. Germline CDR1 and CDR2: LGHNT and FRNRAP. Trimming pared 6 bases from V and 1 base from J, leaving 13 bases between. CDR3 sequence (DNA): TGTGCTAGTGGGGTACAGGGAGTTTCTGGAAACACCATATATTTT. Translation gives CASGVQGVSGNTIYF.

V gene TRBV10-3 combines with J gene TRBJ2-7, with TRBD1 matching over 11 bases. V was pared by 0 bases and J by 2 bases, with 3 bases of the junction left unmatched. Germline V lookup: CDR1 ENHRY, CDR2 SYGVKD. The CDR3 runs to 16 residues. This chain's CDR3 is CAISESGTGGPYEQYF. The DNA for the CDR3 is TGTGCCATCAGTGAGTCGGGGACAGGGGGACCCTACGAGCAGTACTTC.

J is TRBJ2-2 and V is TRBV18; no clear D. The V end lost 0 bases, the J end lost 4 bases, and 9 bases lay between the germline ends. The CDR3 contains 15 residues. Germline V gene data show CDR1 as KGHSH and CDR2 as LQKENI. CDR3 residues: CASSPPSRATGELFF. CDR3 coding DNA: TGTGCCAGCTCACCACCGTCGCGCGCCACCGGGGAGCTGTTTTTT.

The CDR3 spells CASGSTGGYEQYF. DNA of the CDR3: TGTGCTAGTGGCTCGACAGGGGGCTACGAGCAGTACTTC. The chain is built from TRBV12-5 and TRBJ2-7, with TRBD1 matching over 9 bases. Germline-derived CDR1 and CDR2 are LGHNT and FRNRAP. The J segment lost 3 bases and the V segment lost 6 bases, leaving 3 bases of the junction unmatched. There are 13 residues in the CDR3.

The chain employs TRBV28 and TRBJ1-1, with TRBD1 matching 10 bases. The CDR3 runs to 16 residues. V lost 6 bases and J lost 5; bases outside the gene matches: 12. CDR1 is MDHEN and CDR2 is SYDVKM in the germline V gene. The CDR3 DNA sequence: TGTGCCAGCAGAAGAGGGACAGGGGCCTACCGGACTGAAGCTTTCTTT. It is translated as CASRRGTGAYRTEAFF.

This clone was detected only a few times. The chain joins TRBV9 to TRBJ1-5, with D uncertain. The CDR3 consists of 14 residues. Per germline, CDR1 SGDLS and CDR2 YYNGEE. V was pared by 5 bases and J by 0 bases, with 9 bases between. CDR3 sequence: CASSRDHSNQPQHF. Here the CDR3 DNA reads TGTGCCAGCAGTAGAGATCATAGCAATCAGCCCCAGCATTTT.

The chain employs TRBV4-1 and TRBJ1-1; the match to TRBD1 covers 9 bases. This CDR3 region has 14 residues. Germline loops: CDR1 MGHRA, CDR2 YSYEKL. The V gene end was trimmed by 3 bases and the J gene end by 4 bases; junction bases not matched to a gene: 3. CDR3: CASSHEDRGTEAFF. The CDR3 DNA reads as TGCGCCAGCAGCCATGAGGACAGGGGCACTGAAGCTTTCTTT.

Points on this clone: The same CDR3 is also encoded by other DNA sequences in this sample. The CDR3, as DNA: TGCGCCAGCAGCTTGGGGCCCAATCAGCCCCAGCATTTT. It specifies CASSLGPNQPQHF. The V call is TRBV5-1, the J call TRBJ1-5; D gene uncertain. The CDR3 is made up of 13 amino acids. Germline V gives CDR1 SGHRS, CDR2 YFSETQ. V lost 0 bases to trimming and J lost 3 bases, with 4 bases between them.

V gene TRBV2 combines with J gene TRBJ1-2, with TRBD1 matching 8 bases. The germline V gene has CDR1 SNHLY and CDR2 FYNNEI. The CDR3 contains 16 residues. Germline trimming cut 7 bases from V and 0 bases from J; bases unmatched to any gene: 10. The CDR3 spells CASTTGQAFSNYGYTF. The DNA for the CDR3 is TGTGCCAGCACGACGGGACAGGCGTTTTCTAACTATGGCTACACCTTC.

The chain carries TRBV9 and TRBJ2-7; 8 nucleotides align to TRBD1. This CDR3 contains 15 residues. Germline CDR1 reads SGDLS; CDR2 reads YYNGEE. Germline trimming cut 3 bases from V and 5 bases from J; bases unmatched to any gene: 10. CDR3 sequence (DNA): TGTGCCAGCAGCGACTTGGACAGGGCTACCGACGAGCAGTACTTC. Protein sequence: CASSDLDRATDEQYF.

The chain recombines TRBV6-5 with TRBJ2-7; D unresolved. The ends were cut back, 8 bases at V and 0 bases at J, with 5 bases in the middle. CDR1 is MNHEY, CDR2 SVGAGI, per germline. CDR3 length: 11 amino acids. This chain's CDR3 is CASVLSYEQYF. The CDR3 DNA reads TGTGCCAGCGTCCTCTCCTACGAGCAGTACTTC.

The rearrangement joins TRBV9 to TRBJ2-1, with D unclear. Germline-derived CDR1 and CDR2 are SGDLS and YYNGEE. V was pared by 1 base and J by 7 bases, with 12 bases between. CDR3 length equals 14 residues. In DNA, the CDR3 is TGTGCCAGCAGCGTACTATCTATCCCGAATGAGCAGTTCTTC. Amino acid sequence: CASSVLSIPNEQFF.

The genes are TRBV6-6 and TRBJ2-3; 12 positions match TRBD1. Germline V CDR1 and CDR2: MNHNY, SVGAGI (reference sequence). The CDR3 is 16 amino acids. J lost 2 bases, V lost 6 bases, and 6 bases had no gene match. CDR3: CASRGDRGRFTDTQYF. Here the CDR3 DNA reads TGTGCCAGCAGGGGGGACAGGGGGCGTTTCACAGATACGCAGTATTTT.

The chain couples TRBV14 to TRBJ2-3; D is perhaps TRBD2 (6 bases). The CDR3 is 14 amino acids. The V end lost 6 bases, the J end lost 6 bases, and 16 bases lay between the germline ends. Germline CDR1 SGHDN, CDR2 FVKESK. In DNA, the CDR3 is TGTGCCAGCAGGCCTCGGGACTCCGCGGATACGCAGTATTTT. Encoded protein: CASRPRDSADTQYF.